This passage covers 9 T cell receptor beta chains from one sample sequenced in a study of beta chain features in type 1 diabetes. The study, taken as a whole, reports: For Type 1 diabetes patients, all four CD4+ subsets carried TCRB CDR3s that were moderately but significantly shorter.

All of the isolated RNA was reverse transcribed, so expressed TCRB transcripts were sequenced. Profiled with immunoSEQ multiplex PCR; TCRdb holds only in-frame clones, not every one. The sample contains 300,000 or so clones, approximately 12% of which appear only once. These receptors lack a known antigen. Material: naive CD4+ T cells from blood. These TCRs come from a woman under 30 with type 1 diabetes.

This clone showed up just a few times. This sequence joins TRBV30 and TRBJ1-1; no clear D gene. V shed 2 bases and J shed 1 base, with 8 bases lying between them. This CDR3 has 13 amino acids. CDR1 is GTSNPN and CDR2 is SVGIG in the germline V gene (reference sequence). The CDR3 DNA is TGTGCCTGGAGTTTGTCGGGGAACACTGAAGCTTTCTTT. Translation gives CAWSLSGNTEAFF. The full variable domain, in which reference TRBV30 and TRBJ1-1 provide the parts outside the CDR3, is SQTIHQWPATLVQPVGSPLSLECTVEGTSNPNLYWYRQAAGRGLQLLFYSVGIGQISSEVPQNLSASRPQDRQFILSSKKLLLSDSGFYLCAWSLSGNTEAFFGQGTRLTVV.

This chain joins TRBV7-2 and TRBJ1-2; 10 bases are a match to TRBD1. There are 15 residues in the CDR3. The V gene's germline CDR1 is SGHTA and CDR2 FQGNSA. J gave up 4 bases and V 2 bases, and 4 bases lay outside the gene matches. The CDR3 loop is CASSLTRDRGYGYTF. The CDR3 DNA follows: TGTGCCAGCAGCTTAACCCGGGACAGGGGCTATGGCTACACCTTC.

The genes are TRBV14 and TRBJ2-2; 7 nucleotides align to TRBD1. CDR3 length: 16 residues. With 2 bases clipped from V and 3 bases from J, the junction kept 6 bases outside the gene matches. The germline V gene encodes CDR1 SGHDN and CDR2 FVKESK. CDR3: CASSQLSGQDTGELFF. DNA for the CDR3: TGTGCCAGCAGCCAACTCTCAGGACAGGACACCGGGGAGCTGTTTTTT.

This clone was found a few times. V gene TRBV6-5 combines with J gene TRBJ2-1, with D tentatively TRBD2 (6 bases). CDR1 is MNHEY and CDR2 is SVGAGI in the germline V gene. The CDR3 length is 13 residues. Trimming cost V 5 bases and J 12 bases, with 17 bases left between them. The CDR3 protein is CASSTPRAGGQFF. CDR3 sequence (DNA): TGTGCCAGCAGTACCCCCCGAGCCGGGGGGCAGTTCTTC.

The rearrangement joins TRBV27 to TRBJ1-2; TRBD1 aligns across 7 bases. This CDR3 has 14 residues. Trimming took 4 bases from V and 10 from J; bases not matched to a gene: 12. Germline V gives CDR1 MNHEY, CDR2 SMNVEV (reference sequence). The CDR3 protein is CASSSRDSLAIYTF. The CDR3 DNA sequence: TGTGCCAGCAGTTCCCGGGACAGCCTAGCTATCTACACCTTC.

In this sample, this clone turned up a few times. Other nucleotide sequences in the sample specify the same CDR3. DNA of the CDR3: TGTGCCAGCTCACCCGGCGGGGCAGACTATGGCTACACCTTC. This gives the protein CASSPGGADYGYTF. The rearrangement joins TRBV18 to TRBJ1-2; weak D call: TRBD1 (5 bases). Germline V gene data show CDR1 as KGHSH and CDR2 as LQKENI. The CDR3 is made up of 14 amino acids. The V gene lost 3 bases and the J gene lost 3 bases, with 11 bases spanning the gap.

The gene calls are TRBV7-2 and TRBJ2-1; TRBD1 is a possible D gene (6 bases). Germline-derived CDR1 and CDR2 are SGHTA and FQGNSA. V was pared by 5 bases and J by 2 bases, with 13 bases between. The CDR3 has 15 amino acids. CDR3 sequence (DNA): TGTGCCAGCAGCACAGGGACCCTCGCCTACAATGAGCAGTTCTTC. Its translation is CASSTGTLAYNEQFF.

In its sample, this clone was seen a few times. The V and J genes are TRBV7-2 and TRBJ2-3, with D possibly being TRBD1 (5 bases). There are 17 residues in the CDR3. Germline-derived CDR1 and CDR2 are SGHTA and FQGNSA. Trimming left V 5 bases short and J 3 bases short, with 21 bases between. The CDR3 DNA sequence: TGTGCCAGCAGCCGTAACGCGGTTACAGGTCAGACAGATACGCAGTATTTT. It codes for CASSRNAVTGQTDTQYF.

This clone occurred a few times. The chain recombines TRBV15 with TRBJ2-1; unclear D gene. Germline V CDR1 and CDR2: LNHNV, YYDKDF (reference sequence). The CDR3 has 13 amino acids. V shed 0 bases and J shed 10 bases, with 10 bases lying between them. The CDR3 DNA follows: TGTGCCACCAGCAGAGATCGGAGCAGCGAGCAGTTCTTC. It translates to CATSRDRSSEQFF.